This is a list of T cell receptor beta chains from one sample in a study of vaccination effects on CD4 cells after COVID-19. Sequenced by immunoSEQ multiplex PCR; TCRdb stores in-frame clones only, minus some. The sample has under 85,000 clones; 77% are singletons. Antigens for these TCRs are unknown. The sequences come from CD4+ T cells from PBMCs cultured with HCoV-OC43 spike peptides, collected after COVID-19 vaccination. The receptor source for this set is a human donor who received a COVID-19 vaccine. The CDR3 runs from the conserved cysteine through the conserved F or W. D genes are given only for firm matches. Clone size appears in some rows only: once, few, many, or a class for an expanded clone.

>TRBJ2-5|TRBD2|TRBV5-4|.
CASSLDGLAIETQYF
TGTGCCAGCAGCTTGGATGGACTAGCAATAGAGACCCAGTACTTC
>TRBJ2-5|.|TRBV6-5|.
CASSYSGRGGPETQYF
TGTGCCAGCAGTTACTCGGGTCGCGGGGGCCCAGAGACCCAGTACTTC
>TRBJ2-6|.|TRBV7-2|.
CASSLGVLAGANVLTF
TGTGCCAGCAGCTTAGGGGTTCTCGCTGGGGCCAACGTCCTGACTTTC
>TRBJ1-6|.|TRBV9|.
CASSVGGGSYNSPLHF
TGTGCCAGCAGCGTTGGGGGTGGCTCCTATAATTCACCCCTCCACTTT
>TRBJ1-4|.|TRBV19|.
CASSIWSEKLFF
TGTGCCAGTAGTATCTGGAGTGAAAAACTGTTTTTT
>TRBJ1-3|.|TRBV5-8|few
CASSLPGGGADFSPGNTIYF
TGTGCCAGCAGCCTCCCAGGCGGGGGCGCGGATTTTAGTCCTGGAAACACCATATATTTT
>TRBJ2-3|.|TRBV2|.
CASSEGFADTQYF
TGTGCCAGCAGTGAGGGGTTCGCAGATACGCAGTATTTT
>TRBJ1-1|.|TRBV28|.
CASSLGQRNTEAFF
TGTGCCAGCAGTTTAGGACAGAGGAACACTGAAGCTTTCTTT
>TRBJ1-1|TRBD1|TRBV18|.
CASSPPGQSNTEAFF
TGTGCCAGCTCACCGCCGGGACAGTCGAACACTGAAGCTTTCTTT
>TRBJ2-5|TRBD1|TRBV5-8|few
CASSLDRVGATQYF
TGTGCCAGCAGCCTGGACAGGGTAGGGGCGACCCAGTACTTC
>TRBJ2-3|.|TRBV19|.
CASRRPGHTADTQYF
TGTGCCAGTAGACGACCGGGCCATACCGCAGATACGCAGTATTTT
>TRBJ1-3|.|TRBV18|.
CASSASQGGNTIYF
TGTGCCAGCTCAGCGTCACAGGGAGGAAACACCATATATTTT
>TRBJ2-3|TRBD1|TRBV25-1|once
CASSESAGGGTDTQYF
TGTGCCAGCAGTGAATCCGCAGGGGGAGGCACAGATACGCAGTATTTT
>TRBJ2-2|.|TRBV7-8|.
CASSLQTGANTGELFF
TGTGCCAGCAGCTTACAAACCGGCGCGAACACCGGGGAGCTGTTTTTT
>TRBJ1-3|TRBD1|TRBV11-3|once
CASSSTGGSNTIYF
TGTGCCAGCAGCTCAACAGGGGGTTCCAACACCATATATTTT